Here is one T cell receptor (beta chain) with its context. The antigen is not known. While the first cohort had hundreds of subjects, the donors belonged to the separate validation cohort of more than 95 subjects. The data are from a study of cytomegalovirus exposure and HLA in healthy donors. For the study at large: A subsequent analysis reported that the 120 validation repertoires were produced on the same platform that had also been used for the 500 to 700 first-cohort repertoires. Broader study findings: Subsequent analysis found a tendency for first-cohort TCR clusters to co-occur within the 90 to 150 validation repertoires. The study listed under 200 cytomegalovirus-associated TCR beta chains.

V lost 1 base and J 5 bases, leaving 10 bases between the germline ends. The germline V gene encodes CDR1 SGDLS and CDR2 YYNGEE. The CDR3 has 14 residues. Some clones are missing from TCRdb's copy, which holds only in-frame ones; the method was immunoSEQ multiplex PCR. The repertoire has 90,000 to 130,000 clones, about 92% of them found once; the top ten carry about 2%. The chain links TRBV9 to TRBJ1-5; tentative D call: TRBD1 (6 bases). This clonotype was obtained from a young woman in good health and CMV-seronegative. The sample comprised PBMCs. CDR3 nucleotide sequence: TGTGCCAGCAGCGTAAGGGGGACCGATCAGCCCCAGCATTTT. Translation gives CASSVRGTDQPQHF.